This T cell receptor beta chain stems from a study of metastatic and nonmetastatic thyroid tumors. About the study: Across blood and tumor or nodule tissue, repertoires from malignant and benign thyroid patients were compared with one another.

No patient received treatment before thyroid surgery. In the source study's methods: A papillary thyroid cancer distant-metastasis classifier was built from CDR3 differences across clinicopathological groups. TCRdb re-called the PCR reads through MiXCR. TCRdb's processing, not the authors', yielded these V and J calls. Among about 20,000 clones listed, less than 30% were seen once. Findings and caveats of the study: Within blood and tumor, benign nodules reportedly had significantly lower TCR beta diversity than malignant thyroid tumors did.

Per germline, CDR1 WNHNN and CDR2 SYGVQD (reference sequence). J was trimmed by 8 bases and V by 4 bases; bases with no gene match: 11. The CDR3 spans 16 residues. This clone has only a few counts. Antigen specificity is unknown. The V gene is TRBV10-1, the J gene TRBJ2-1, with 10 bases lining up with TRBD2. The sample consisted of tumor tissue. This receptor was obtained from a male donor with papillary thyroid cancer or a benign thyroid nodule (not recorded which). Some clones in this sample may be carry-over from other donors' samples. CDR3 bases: TGCGCCAGCAGTGTGTCTAGCGGGAGTAATAGGGATGAGCAGTTCTTC. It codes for CASSVSSGSNRDEQFF.